Described below is a single TCR beta chain sequence and its context. The data derive from a study of blood T cell repertoires in COVID-19. Study details: Acute and convalescent COVID-19 samples came from the United States, Italy and Spain. PBMCs, B-cell-depleted T cells, or T cells were the source of the cDNA or gDNA that made up the material.

The CDR3 has 14 amino acids. From germline, CDR1 is LNHNV and CDR2 YYDKDF (reference sequence). With 3 bases clipped from V and 4 bases from J, the junction kept 4 bases outside the gene matches. Authors' analysis steps: Reference gene primers were amplified, and this amplification served to estimate nucleated cell counts. The repertoire was sequenced with immunoSEQ multiplex PCR; TCRdb's copy has only in-frame clones and lacks some. The V and J calls and the clone size are those of that table, but D and trimming were determined from the DNA. Of approximately 100,000 clones listed, 85% are singletons.

The rearrangement joins TRBV15 to TRBJ2-7, with 9 bases identical to TRBD1. The receptor's source is a man at least 80 years old with acute or convalescent COVID-19. Input material: peripheral blood. CDR3 sequence (DNA): TGTGCCACCAGCAGGGACAGGGGCCGGTACGAGCAGTACTTC. Amino acid sequence: CATSRDRGRYEQYF.